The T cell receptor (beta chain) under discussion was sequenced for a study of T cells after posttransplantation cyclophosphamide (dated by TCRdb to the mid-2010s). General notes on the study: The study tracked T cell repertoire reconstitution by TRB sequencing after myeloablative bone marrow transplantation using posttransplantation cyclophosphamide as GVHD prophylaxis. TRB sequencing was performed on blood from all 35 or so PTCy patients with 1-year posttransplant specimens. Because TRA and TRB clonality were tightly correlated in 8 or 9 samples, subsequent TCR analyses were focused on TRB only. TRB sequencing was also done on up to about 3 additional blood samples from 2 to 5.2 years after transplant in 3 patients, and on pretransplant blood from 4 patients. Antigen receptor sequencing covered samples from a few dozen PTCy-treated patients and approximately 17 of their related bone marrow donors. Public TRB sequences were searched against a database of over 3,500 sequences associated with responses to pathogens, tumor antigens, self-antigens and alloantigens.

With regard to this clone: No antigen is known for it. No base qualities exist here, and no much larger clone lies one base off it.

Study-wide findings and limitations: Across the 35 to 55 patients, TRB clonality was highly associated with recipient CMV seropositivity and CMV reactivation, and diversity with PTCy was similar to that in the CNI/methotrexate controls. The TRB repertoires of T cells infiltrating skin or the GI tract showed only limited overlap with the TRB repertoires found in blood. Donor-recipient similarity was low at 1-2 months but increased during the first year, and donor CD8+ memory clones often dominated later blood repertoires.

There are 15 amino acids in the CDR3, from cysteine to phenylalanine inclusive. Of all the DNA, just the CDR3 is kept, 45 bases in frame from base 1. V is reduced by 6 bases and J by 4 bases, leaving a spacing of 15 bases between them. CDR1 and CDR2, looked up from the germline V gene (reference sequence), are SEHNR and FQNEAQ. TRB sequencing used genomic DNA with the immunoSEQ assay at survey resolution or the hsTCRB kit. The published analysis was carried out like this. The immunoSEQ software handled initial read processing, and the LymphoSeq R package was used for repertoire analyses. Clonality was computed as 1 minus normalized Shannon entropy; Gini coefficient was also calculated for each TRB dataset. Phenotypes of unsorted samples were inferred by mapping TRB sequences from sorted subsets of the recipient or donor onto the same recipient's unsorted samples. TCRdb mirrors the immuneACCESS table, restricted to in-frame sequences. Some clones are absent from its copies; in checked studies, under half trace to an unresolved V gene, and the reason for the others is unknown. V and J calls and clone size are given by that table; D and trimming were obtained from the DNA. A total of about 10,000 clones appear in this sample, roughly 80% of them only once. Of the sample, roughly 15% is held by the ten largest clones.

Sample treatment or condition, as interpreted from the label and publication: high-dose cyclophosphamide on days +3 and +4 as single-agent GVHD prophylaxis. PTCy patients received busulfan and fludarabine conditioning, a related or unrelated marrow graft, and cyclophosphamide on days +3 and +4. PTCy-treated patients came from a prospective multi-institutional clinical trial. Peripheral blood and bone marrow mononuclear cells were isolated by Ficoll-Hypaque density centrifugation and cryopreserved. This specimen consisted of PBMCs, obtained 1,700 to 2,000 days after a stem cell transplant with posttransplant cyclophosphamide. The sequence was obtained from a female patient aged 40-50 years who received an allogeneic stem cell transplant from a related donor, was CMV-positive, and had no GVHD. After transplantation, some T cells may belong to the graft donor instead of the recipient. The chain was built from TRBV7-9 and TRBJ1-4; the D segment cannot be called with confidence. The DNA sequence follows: TGTGCCAGCAGGCCCCGGGAGCCACTTAATGAAAAACTGTTTTTT. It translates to CASRPREPLNEKLFF.